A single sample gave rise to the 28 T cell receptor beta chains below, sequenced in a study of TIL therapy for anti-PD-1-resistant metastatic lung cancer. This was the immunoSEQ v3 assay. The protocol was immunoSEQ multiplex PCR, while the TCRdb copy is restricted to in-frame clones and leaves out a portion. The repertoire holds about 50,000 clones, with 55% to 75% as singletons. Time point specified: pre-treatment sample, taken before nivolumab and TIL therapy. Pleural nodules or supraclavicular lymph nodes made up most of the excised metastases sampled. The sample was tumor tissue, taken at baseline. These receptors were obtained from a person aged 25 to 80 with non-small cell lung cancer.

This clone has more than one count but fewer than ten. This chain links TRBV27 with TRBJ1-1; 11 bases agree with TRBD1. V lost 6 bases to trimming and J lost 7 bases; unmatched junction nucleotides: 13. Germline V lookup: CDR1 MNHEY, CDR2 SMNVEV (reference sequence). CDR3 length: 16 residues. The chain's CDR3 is CASSHVRTGGSGEAFF. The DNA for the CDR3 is TGTGCCAGCAGCCACGTTAGGACAGGGGGCTCGGGTGAAGCTTTCTTT.

CDR3 amino acids: CASSPDYNEQFF. DNA of the CDR3: TGTGCCAGCAGCCCAGACTACAATGAGCAGTTCTTC. This chain connects TRBV7-6 to TRBJ2-1; unclear D gene. The CDR3 is 12 residues long. V was shortened by 5 bases and J by 3 bases, with 5 bases between the two germline ends. Germline CDR1 SGHVS, CDR2 FNYEAQ.

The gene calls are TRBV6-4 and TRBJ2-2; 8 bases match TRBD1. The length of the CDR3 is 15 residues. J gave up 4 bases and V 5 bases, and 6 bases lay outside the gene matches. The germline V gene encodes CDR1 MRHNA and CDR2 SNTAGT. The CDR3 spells CASSKAGTGTGELFF. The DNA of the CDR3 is TGTGCCAGCAGTAAAGCCGGGACAGGCACCGGGGAGCTGTTTTTT.

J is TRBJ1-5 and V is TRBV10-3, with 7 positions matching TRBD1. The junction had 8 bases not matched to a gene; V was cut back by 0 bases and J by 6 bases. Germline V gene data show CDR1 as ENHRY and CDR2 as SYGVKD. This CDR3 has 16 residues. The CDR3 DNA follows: TGTGCCATCAGTGAGTCGCAGAACAGGGGTGGTCAGCCCCAGCATTTT. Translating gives CAISESQNRGGQPQHF.

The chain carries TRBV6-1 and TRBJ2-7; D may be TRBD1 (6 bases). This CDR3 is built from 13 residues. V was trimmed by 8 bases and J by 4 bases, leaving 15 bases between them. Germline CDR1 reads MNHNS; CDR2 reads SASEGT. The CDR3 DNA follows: TGTGCCAGCTCATACAGGGTTAATTACGAGCAGTACTTC. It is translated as CASSYRVNYEQYF.

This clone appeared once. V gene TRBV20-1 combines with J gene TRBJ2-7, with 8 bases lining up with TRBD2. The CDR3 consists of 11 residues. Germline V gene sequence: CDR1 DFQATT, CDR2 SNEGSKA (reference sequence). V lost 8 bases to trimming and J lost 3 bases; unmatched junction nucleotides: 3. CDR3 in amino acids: CSPRGGYEQYF. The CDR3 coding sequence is TGCAGTCCCCGGGGGGGCTACGAGCAGTACTTC.

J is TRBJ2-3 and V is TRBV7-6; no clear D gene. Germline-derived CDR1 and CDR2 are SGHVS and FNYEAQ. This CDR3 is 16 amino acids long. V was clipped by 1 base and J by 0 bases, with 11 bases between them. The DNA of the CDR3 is TGTGCCAGCAGCTTAGGGACGTCTACTAGCACAGATACGCAGTATTTT. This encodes CASSLGTSTSTDTQYF. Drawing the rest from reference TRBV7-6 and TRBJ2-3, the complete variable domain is GAGVSQSPRYKVTKRGQDVALRCDPISGHVSLYWYRQALGQGPEFLTYFNYEAQQDKSGLPNDRFSAERPEGSISTLTIQRTEQRDSAMYRCASSLGTSTSTDTQYFGPGTRLTVL.

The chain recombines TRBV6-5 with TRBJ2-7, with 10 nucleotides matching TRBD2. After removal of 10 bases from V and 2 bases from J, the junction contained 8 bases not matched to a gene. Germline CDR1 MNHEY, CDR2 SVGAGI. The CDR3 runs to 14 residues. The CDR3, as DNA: TGTGCCACCAGACCTAGCGGGAGCCCCTACGAGCAGTACTTC. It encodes CATRPSGSPYEQYF.

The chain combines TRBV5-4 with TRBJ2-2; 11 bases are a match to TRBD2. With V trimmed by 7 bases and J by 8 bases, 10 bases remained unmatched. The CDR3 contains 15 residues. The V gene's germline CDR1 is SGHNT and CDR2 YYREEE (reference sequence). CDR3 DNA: TGTGCCAGCGCTTCTAGCGGGGGGATCGGAGGGGAGCTGTTTTTT. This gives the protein CASASSGGIGGELFF.

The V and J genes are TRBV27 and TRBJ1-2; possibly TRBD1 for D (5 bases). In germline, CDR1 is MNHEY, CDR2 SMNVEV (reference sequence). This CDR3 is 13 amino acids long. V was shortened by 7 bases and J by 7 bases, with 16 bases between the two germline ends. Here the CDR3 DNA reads TGTGCCAGCACCCCCCAGGGAGGCTCTGGCTACACCTTC. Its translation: CASTPQGGSGYTF.

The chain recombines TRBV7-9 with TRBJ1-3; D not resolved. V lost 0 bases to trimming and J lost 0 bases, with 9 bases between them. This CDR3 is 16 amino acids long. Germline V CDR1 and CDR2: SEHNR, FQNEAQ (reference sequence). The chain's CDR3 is CASSLAGSYSGNTIYF. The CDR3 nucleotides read TGTGCCAGCAGCTTAGCGGGGAGCTACTCTGGAAACACCATATATTTT.

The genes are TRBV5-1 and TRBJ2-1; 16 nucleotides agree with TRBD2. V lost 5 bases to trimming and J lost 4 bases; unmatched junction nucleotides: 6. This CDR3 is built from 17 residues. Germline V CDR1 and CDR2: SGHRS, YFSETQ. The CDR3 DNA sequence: TGCGCCAGCAGTCTGCAGGGACTAGCGGGAGGGTACAATGAGCAGTTCTTC. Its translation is CASSLQGLAGGYNEQFF. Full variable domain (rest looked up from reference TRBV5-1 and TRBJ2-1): KAGVTQTPRYLIKTRGQQVTLSCSPISGHRSVSWYQQTPGQGLQFLFEYFSETQRNKGNFPGRFSGRQFSNSRSEMNVSTLELGDSALYLCASSLQGLAGGYNEQFFGPGTRLTVL.

CDR3 protein: CASSFPRQSSGNTIYF. As DNA, the CDR3 is TGTGCCAGCAGTTTCCCGAGACAGAGCTCTGGAAACACCATATATTTT. This chain joins TRBV27 and TRBJ1-3, with D maybe TRBD1 (5 bases). The CDR3 has 16 amino acids. V lost 3 bases and J 0 bases, leaving 12 bases between the germline ends. Germline V gives CDR1 MNHEY, CDR2 SMNVEV (reference sequence).

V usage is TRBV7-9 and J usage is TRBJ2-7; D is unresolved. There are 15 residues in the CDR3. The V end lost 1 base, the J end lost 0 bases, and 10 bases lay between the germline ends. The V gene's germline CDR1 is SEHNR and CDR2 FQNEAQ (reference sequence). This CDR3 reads CASSLVPRSSYEQYF. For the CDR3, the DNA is TGTGCCAGCAGCTTAGTCCCGCGGAGCTCCTACGAGCAGTACTTC.

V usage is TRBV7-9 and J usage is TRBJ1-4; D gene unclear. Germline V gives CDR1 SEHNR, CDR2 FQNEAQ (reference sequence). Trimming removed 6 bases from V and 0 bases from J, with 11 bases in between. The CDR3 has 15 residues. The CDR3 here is CASSRRFATNEKLFF. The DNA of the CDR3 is TGTGCCAGCAGTCGTCGATTTGCAACTAATGAAAAACTGTTTTTT.

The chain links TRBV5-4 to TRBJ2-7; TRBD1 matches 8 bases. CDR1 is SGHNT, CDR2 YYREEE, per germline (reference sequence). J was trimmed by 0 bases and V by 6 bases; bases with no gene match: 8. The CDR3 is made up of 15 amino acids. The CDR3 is CASTDGQGYSYEQYF. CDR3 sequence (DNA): TGTGCCAGCACCGACGGACAGGGTTACTCCTACGAGCAGTACTTC.

The CDR3 DNA sequence: TGTGCCAGCAGCCGACGGACTAGTTCCGAGCAGTACTTC. This sequence encodes CASSRRTSSEQYF. The rearrangement uses TRBV11-2 and TRBJ2-7; 7 bases map to TRBD2. The CDR3 length is 13 residues. Germline CDR1 SGHAT, CDR2 FQNNGV. Trimming took 5 bases from V and 6 from J; bases not matched to a gene: 7.

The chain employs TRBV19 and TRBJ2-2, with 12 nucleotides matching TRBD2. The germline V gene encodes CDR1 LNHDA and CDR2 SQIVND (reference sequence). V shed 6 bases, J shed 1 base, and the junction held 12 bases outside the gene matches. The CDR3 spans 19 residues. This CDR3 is CASRDRVLAGGKNTGELFF. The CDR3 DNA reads TGTGCCAGTAGGGACAGGGTCCTAGCGGGAGGGAAGAACACCGGGGAGCTGTTTTTT. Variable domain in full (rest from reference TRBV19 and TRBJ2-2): DGGITQSPKYLFRKEGQNVTLSCEQNLNHDAMYWYRQDPGQGLRLIYYSQIVNDFQKGDIAEGYSVSREKKESFPLTVTSAQKNPTAFYLCASRDRVLAGGKNTGELFFGEGSRLTVL.

The CDR3 is CASSPQDEKLFF. The CDR3 bases are TGTGCCAGCTCACCCCAGGATGAAAAACTGTTTTTT. V gene TRBV18 combines with J gene TRBJ1-4; D gene unclear. This CDR3 comprises 12 residues. Germline V gene lookup returns CDR1 KGHSH and CDR2 LQKENI. Trimming pared 3 bases from V and 6 bases from J, leaving 5 bases between.

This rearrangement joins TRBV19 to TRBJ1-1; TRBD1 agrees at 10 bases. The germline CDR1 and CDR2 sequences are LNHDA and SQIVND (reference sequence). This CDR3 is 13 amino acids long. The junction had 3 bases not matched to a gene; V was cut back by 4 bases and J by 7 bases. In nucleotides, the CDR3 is TGTGCCAGTAGTACCGGGACAGGGGTTGAAGCTTTCTTT. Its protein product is CASSTGTGVEAFF.

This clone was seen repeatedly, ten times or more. This CDR3 is CAGKRDPTGEDYTF. For the CDR3, the DNA is TGTGCCGGCAAAAGGGACCCCACAGGAGAGGACTACACCTTC. This chain uses TRBV5-6 with TRBJ1-2, with D tentatively TRBD1 (5 bases). The CDR3 totals 14 residues. The V end lost 10 bases, the J end lost 10 bases, and 26 bases lay between the germline ends. The germline gives CDR1 SGHDT, CDR2 YYEEEE. Full variable domain (missing parts from reference TRBV5-6 and TRBJ1-2): DAGVTQSPTHLIKTRGQQVTLRCSPKSGHDTVSWYQQALGQGPQFIFQYYEEEERQRGNFPDRFSGHQFPNYSSELNVNALLLGDSALYLCAGKRDPTGEDYTFGSGTRLTVV.

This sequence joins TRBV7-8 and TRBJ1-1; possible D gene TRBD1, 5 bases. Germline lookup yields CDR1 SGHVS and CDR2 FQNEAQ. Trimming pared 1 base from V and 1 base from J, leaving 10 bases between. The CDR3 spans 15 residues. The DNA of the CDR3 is TGTGCCAGCAGCTTAGGGTTCCAGGGGAACACTGAAGCTTTCTTT. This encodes CASSLGFQGNTEAFF. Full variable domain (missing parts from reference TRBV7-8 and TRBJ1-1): GAGVSQSPRYKVAKRGQDVALRCDPISGHVSLFWYQQALGQGPEFLTYFQNEAQLDKSGLPSDRFFAERPEGSVSTLKIQRTQQEDSAVYLCASSLGFQGNTEAFFGQGTRLTVV.

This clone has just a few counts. The CDR3 DNA sequence: TGTGCCAGCAGCTTGTCCGGACAGGGGTTTTCCTACGAGCAGTACTTC. Encoded protein: CASSLSGQGFSYEQYF. The chain employs TRBV5-6 and TRBJ2-7; 9 bases match TRBD1. This CDR3 is 16 amino acids long. Losses at the gene ends were 1 base for V and 1 base for J; bases not matched to a gene: 6. Germline CDR1 SGHDT, CDR2 YYEEEE.

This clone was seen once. The CDR3 DNA is TGTGCCACCCGGGACAGGAGCTCTGGAAACACCATATATTTT. Its protein product is CATRDRSSGNTIYF. The gene calls are TRBV6-1 and TRBJ1-3, with 8 nucleotides matching TRBD1. Trimming cost V 10 bases and J 0 bases; bases outside gene matches: 5. This CDR3 has 14 amino acids. Germline CDR1 and CDR2: MNHNS and SASEGT.

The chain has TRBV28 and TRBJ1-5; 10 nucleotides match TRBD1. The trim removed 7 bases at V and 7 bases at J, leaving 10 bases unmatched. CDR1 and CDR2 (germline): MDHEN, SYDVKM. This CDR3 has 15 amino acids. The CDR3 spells CASTLGQGSYQPQHF. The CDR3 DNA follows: TGTGCCAGCACACTGGGACAGGGGTCTTACCAGCCCCAGCATTTT.

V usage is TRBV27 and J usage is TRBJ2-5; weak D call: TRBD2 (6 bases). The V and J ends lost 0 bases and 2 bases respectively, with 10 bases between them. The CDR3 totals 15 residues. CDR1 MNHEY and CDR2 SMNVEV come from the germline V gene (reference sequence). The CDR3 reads CASSLSFGGQETQYF. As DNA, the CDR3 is TGTGCCAGCAGTTTATCGTTTGGGGGGCAAGAGACCCAGTACTTC.

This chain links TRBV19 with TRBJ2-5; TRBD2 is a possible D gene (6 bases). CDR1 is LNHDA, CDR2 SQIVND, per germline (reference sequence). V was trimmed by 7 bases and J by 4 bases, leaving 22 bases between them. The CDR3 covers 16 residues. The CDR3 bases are TGTGCCAGTACACGCCGGGCCCTGGAGGGACGAGAGACCCAGTACTTC. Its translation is CASTRRALEGRETQYF.

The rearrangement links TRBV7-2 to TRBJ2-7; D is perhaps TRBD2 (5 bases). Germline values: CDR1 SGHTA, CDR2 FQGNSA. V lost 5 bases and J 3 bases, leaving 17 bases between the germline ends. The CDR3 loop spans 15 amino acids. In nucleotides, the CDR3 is TGTGCCAGCAGCGTCCCACTAGGCGGCGTCTACGAGCAGTACTTC. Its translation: CASSVPLGGVYEQYF.